The 19 T cell receptor beta chains presented below share a single source sample, sequenced in a study of T cells in Graves' hyperthyroidism and ophthalmopathy. RNA transcripts gave rise to amplified TCR beta CDR3 regions. TCR CDR3 underwent first-round RT-PCR with the HTBI primer set. TCRdb recomputed calls from the multiplex PCR reads with MiXCR, one row per CDR3 protein. The sample has fewer than 400,000 distinct CDR3 sequences; roughly 25% are singletons. The sequencing sample was made of blood. These receptors were obtained from a man in his fifties with Graves' hyperthyroidism.

This clonotype was detected a few times. This rearrangement joins TRBV7-2 to TRBJ2-1; D might be TRBD2 (6 bases). The CDR3 is 15 amino acids. The germline V and J ends were trimmed by 2 bases and 2 bases, with 10 bases remaining between them. Germline CDR1 is SGHTA and CDR2 is FQGNSA. CDR3 amino acids: CASSLNRETYNEQFF. Here the CDR3 DNA reads TGTGCCAGCAGCTTAAATCGGGAGACCTACAATGAGCAGTTCTTC. The full variable domain, in which reference TRBV7-2 and TRBJ2-1 provide the parts outside the CDR3, is GAGVSQSPSNKVTEKGKDVELRCDPISGHTALYWYRQSLGQGLEFLIYFQGNSAPDKSGLPSDRFSAERTGGSVSTLTIQRTQQEDSAVYLCASSLNRETYNEQFFGPGTRLTVL.

J is TRBJ2-7 and V is TRBV4-1, with 10 bases that match TRBD1. The ends lost 0 bases at V and 2 bases at J; junction bases unmatched: 4. The length of the CDR3 is 16 residues. The germline V gene encodes CDR1 MGHRA and CDR2 YSYEKL. The CDR3 is CASSQDGGTGAYEQYF. The DNA of the CDR3 is TGCGCCAGCAGCCAAGACGGAGGGACAGGGGCCTACGAGCAGTACTTC.

Notes on this clonotype: Just one base apart from a much larger clone, this may be a read error. This chain uses TRBV3-1 with TRBJ1-1; maybe TRBD1 (6 bases). The CDR3 totals 14 residues. Germline CDR1 LGHDT, CDR2 YNNKEL (reference sequence). V was shortened by 5 bases and J by 6 bases, with 16 bases between the two germline ends. The CDR3 region is CASSWGGAGPEAFF. The CDR3, as DNA: TGTGCCAGCAGCTGGGGGGGGGCTGGGCCTGAAGCTTTCTTT.

The rearrangement links TRBV19 to TRBJ1-5; weak D call: TRBD1 (5 bases). CDR3 length: 15 amino acids. The V end lost 7 bases, the J end lost 1 base, and 14 bases lay between the germline ends. Looked up from germline, CDR1 is LNHDA and CDR2 is SQIVND (reference sequence). CDR3 DNA sequence: TGTGCCAGTAAATCGAAGGGGATAAGCAATCAGCCCCAGCATTTT. The encoded protein is CASKSKGISNQPQHF.

The chain recombines TRBV6-1 with TRBJ2-7; 8 positions match TRBD1. Germline V gene data show CDR1 as MNHNS and CDR2 as SASEGT. CDR3 length: 14 amino acids. J was trimmed by 3 bases and V by 5 bases; bases with no gene match: 6. The CDR3 bases are TGTGCCAGCAGTTCATGGGACAGGTTCTACGAGCAGTACTTC. This sequence encodes CASSSWDRFYEQYF.

In this sample, this clonotype turned up many times. The V gene is TRBV27, the J gene TRBJ2-3, with TRBD1 as a possible D gene (6 bases). Trimming took 2 bases from V and 4 from J, leaving 16 bases between them. Germline CDR1 is MNHEY and CDR2 is SMNVEV (reference sequence). CDR3 length equals 16 residues. CDR3: CASSLRQGSVADTQYF. CDR3 sequence (DNA): TGTGCCAGCAGTTTAAGGCAGGGGAGTGTTGCAGATACGCAGTATTTT.

This chain joins TRBV6-2 or TRBV6-3 and TRBJ2-7, with D hard to call. CDR3 size: 15 residues. Germline-derived CDR1 and CDR2 are MNHEY and SVGEGT. Trimming stripped 4 bases from V and 4 bases from J, with 17 bases between. For the CDR3, the DNA is TGTGCCAGCAGTTTTAATCAACTCCAACCTTACGAGCAGTACTTC. Translation: CASSFNQLQPYEQYF.

In DNA form, the CDR3 reads TGCAGTGCTAGAGATATGATAGCGGGAGGTTACAATGAGCAGTTCTTC. Amino acid sequence: CSARDMIAGGYNEQFF. The V call is TRBV20-1, the J call TRBJ2-1; 10 bases align to TRBD2. CDR1 and CDR2 (germline): DFQATT, SNEGSKA (reference sequence). This CDR3 has 16 amino acids. The V and J ends lost 0 bases and 4 bases, in that order; junction bases with no gene match: 6.

This clonotype has only a few counts. This chain joins TRBV28 and TRBJ1-2, with 7 bases aligning to TRBD1. CDR1 and CDR2 from the germline V gene are MDHEN and SYDVKM. The V gene end was trimmed by 7 bases and the J gene end by 2 bases; junction bases not matched to a gene: 7. The CDR3 is 14 residues long. This chain's CDR3 is CASTSTGQNYGYTF. CDR3 sequence (DNA): TGTGCCAGCACCTCGACAGGGCAGAACTATGGCTACACCTTC.

This rearrangement joins TRBV5-1 to TRBJ2-5, with D perhaps TRBD2 (6 bases). Trimming removed 7 bases from V and 5 bases from J, with 21 bases in between. The CDR3 covers 15 residues. CDR1 and CDR2 (germline): SGHRS, YFSETQ. The CDR3 DNA reads as TGCGCCAGCGCAACAGCGGGCGGACTTGGGGAGACCCAGTACTTC. Residues: CASATAGGLGETQYF.

The chain combines TRBV3-1 with TRBJ2-5; D is undetermined. CDR1 is LGHDT and CDR2 is YNNKEL in the germline V gene (reference sequence). The V end lost 3 bases, the J end lost 2 bases, and 7 bases lay between the germline ends. This CDR3 comprises 13 residues. CDR3 residues: CASSQYLQETQYF. The CDR3 DNA follows: TGTGCCAGCAGCCAGTACCTGCAAGAGACCCAGTACTTC.

This clonotype has a handful of counts. This rearrangement joins TRBV6-6 to TRBJ1-1; TRBD1 matches 9 bases. Looked up from germline, CDR1 is MNHNY and CDR2 is SVGAGI (reference sequence). The CDR3 sequence is 13 residues long. V gave up 2 bases and J gave up 8 bases; unmatched junction bases: 3. CDR3 nucleotide sequence: TGTGCCAGCAGTTACAATGACAGGGGGGAAGCTTTCTTT. The encoded protein is CASSYNDRGEAFF.

This clonotype is a singleton in its sample. V and J are TRBV20-1 and TRBJ2-7; D not resolved. V was shortened by 1 base and J by 4 bases, with 17 bases between the two germline ends. The CDR3 length is 15 residues. Germline V gene data show CDR1 as DFQATT and CDR2 as SNEGSKA (reference sequence). This chain's CDR3 is CSARALGHTTYEQYF. The DNA for the CDR3 is TGCAGTGCTAGAGCCCTGGGTCATACTACTTACGAGCAGTACTTC.

The chain combines TRBV20-1 with TRBJ2-3, with 7 bases identical to TRBD2. CDR3 length equals 14 residues. Germline V gene sequence: CDR1 DFQATT, CDR2 SNEGSKA (reference sequence). Unmatched junction bases numbered 9, after V lost 5 bases and J lost 4 bases. The CDR3: CSAGSGIRADTQYF. CDR3 sequence (DNA): TGCAGTGCTGGGAGCGGGATTAGGGCAGATACGCAGTATTTT.

As for this clonotype: A read error may produce the germline difference seen at one junction end. This chain connects TRBV28 to TRBJ2-1; 7 bases align to TRBD2. This CDR3 is 15 amino acids long. Germline V CDR1 and CDR2: MDHEN, SYDVKM. Here the CDR3 reads CTSSSDGGRGNEQFF. CDR3 sequence (DNA): TGTACCAGCAGCTCGGACGGCGGGAGAGGGAATGAGCAGTTCTTC.

This clonotype was recorded a few times. V gene TRBV7-9 combines with J gene TRBJ2-7; 7 bases align to TRBD1. The CDR3 consists of 17 residues. V gave up 3 bases and J gave up 2 bases; unmatched junction bases: 13. The germline V gene has CDR1 SEHNR and CDR2 FQNEAQ (reference sequence). CDR3 in amino acids: CASSFNSPGTDTYEQYF. The CDR3 nucleotides read TGTGCCAGCAGCTTCAATTCTCCCGGGACAGATACCTACGAGCAGTACTTC.

This clonotype was observed a single time. This chain connects TRBV30 to TRBJ2-3; 8 bases align to TRBD2. V trimming: 2 bases; J trimming: 0 bases; junction bases outside the gene matches: 4. Germline loops: CDR1 GTSNPN, CDR2 SVGIG (reference sequence). The CDR3 has 15 amino acids. Here the CDR3 DNA reads TGTGCCTGGAGTACCGGACTAGCTAGCACAGATACGCAGTATTTT. This sequence encodes CAWSTGLASTDTQYF.

The V and J genes are TRBV25-1 and TRBJ2-1; TRBD1 matches at 9 bases. CDR1 MGHDK and CDR2 SYGVNS come from the germline V gene. This CDR3 contains 15 residues. The trim removed 6 bases at V and 12 bases at J, leaving 15 bases unmatched. CDR3 loop: CASRPTGGEVPMQFF. The CDR3 nucleotides are TGTGCCAGCAGACCCACAGGGGGCGAGGTTCCCATGCAGTTCTTC. The whole variable domain, remainder taken from reference TRBV25-1 and TRBJ2-1, is EADIYQTPRYLVIGTGKKITLECSQTMGHDKMYWYQQDPGMELHLIHYSYGVNSTEKGDLSSESTVSRIRTEHFPLTLESARPSHTSQYLCASRPTGGEVPMQFFGPGTRLTVL.

In its sample, this clonotype was seen a few times. V gene TRBV6-1 combines with J gene TRBJ2-1, with TRBD2 identical over 8 bases. Germline loops: CDR1 MNHNS, CDR2 SASEGT. The CDR3 sequence is 16 residues long. J lost 7 bases, V lost 7 bases, and 15 bases had no gene match. CDR3 in DNA: TGTGCCAGCAATGTGTTTAGTAGCGGGACGTGGAATGAGCAGTTCTTC. Translation: CASNVFSSGTWNEQFF.